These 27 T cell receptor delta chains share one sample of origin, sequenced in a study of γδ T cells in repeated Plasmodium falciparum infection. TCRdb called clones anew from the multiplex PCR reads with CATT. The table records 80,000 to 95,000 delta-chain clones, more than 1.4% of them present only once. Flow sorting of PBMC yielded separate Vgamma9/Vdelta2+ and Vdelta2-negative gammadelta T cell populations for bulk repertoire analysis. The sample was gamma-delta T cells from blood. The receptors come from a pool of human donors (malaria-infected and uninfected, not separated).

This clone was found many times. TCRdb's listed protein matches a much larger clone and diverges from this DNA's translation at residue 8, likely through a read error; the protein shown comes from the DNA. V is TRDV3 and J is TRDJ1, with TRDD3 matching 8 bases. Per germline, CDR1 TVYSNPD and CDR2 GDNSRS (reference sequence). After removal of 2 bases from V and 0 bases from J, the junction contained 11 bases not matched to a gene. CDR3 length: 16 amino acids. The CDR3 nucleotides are TGTGCCTTTTTCGGGATACGCGCCTCGTACACCGATAAACTCATCTTT. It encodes CAFFGIRASYTDKLIF.

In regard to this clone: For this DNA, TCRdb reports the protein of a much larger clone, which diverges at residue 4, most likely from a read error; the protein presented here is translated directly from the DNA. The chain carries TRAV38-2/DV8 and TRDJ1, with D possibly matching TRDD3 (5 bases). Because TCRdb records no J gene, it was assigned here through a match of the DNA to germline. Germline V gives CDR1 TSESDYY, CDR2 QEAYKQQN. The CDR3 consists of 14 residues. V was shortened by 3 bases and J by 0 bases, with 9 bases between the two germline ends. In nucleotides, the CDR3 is TGTGCTTATAGGACGTACTGGAACACCGATAAACTCATCTTT. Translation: CAYRTYWNTDKLIF.

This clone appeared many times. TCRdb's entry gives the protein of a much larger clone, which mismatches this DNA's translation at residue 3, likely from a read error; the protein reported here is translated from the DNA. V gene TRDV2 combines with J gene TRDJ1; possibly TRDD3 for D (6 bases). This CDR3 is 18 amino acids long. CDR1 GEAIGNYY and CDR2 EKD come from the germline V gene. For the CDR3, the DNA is TGTGCCCGTGACACCGTAAGTCAAGGGGGAAAGTACACCGATAAACTCATCTTT. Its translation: CARDTVSQGGKYTDKLIF.

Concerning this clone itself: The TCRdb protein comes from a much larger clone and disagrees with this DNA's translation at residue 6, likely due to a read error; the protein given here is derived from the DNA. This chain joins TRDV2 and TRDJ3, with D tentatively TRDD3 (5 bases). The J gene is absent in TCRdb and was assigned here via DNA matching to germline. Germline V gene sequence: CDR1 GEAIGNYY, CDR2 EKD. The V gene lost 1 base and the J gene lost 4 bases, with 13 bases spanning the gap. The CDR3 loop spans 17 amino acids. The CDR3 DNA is TGTGCCTGTGACACTGCCGGGGAGGATTGGGACACCCGACAGATGTTTTTC. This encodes CACDTAGEDWDTRQMFF.

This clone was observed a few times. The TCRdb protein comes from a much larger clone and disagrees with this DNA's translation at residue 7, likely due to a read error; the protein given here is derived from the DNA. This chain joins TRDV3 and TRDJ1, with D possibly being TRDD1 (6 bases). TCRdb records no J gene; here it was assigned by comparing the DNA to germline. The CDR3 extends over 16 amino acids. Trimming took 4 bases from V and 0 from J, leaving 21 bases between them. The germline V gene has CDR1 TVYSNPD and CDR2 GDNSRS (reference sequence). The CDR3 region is CASMAKIGPYTDKLIF. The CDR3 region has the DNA TGTGCCTCAATGGCAAAAATAGGCCCTTACACCGATAAACTCATCTTT.

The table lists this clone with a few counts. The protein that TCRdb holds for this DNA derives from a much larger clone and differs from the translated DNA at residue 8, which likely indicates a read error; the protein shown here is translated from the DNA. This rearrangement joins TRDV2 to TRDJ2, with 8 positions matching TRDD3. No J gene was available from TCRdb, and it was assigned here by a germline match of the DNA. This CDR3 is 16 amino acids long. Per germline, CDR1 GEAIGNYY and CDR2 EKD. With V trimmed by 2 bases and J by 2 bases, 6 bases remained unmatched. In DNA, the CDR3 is TGTGCCTGTGACAGACTGGGGGGTACGTTGACAGCACAACTCTTCTTT. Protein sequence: CACDRLGGTLTAQLFF.

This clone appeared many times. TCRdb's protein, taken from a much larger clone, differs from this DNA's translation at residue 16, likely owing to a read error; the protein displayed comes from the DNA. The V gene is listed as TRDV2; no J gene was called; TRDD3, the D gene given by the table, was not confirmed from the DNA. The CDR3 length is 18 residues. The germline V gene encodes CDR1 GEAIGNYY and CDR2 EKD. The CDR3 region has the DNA TGTGCCTGTGACACCCTTTCTCCAAGAGATACGGGGACCGATAAACCCATCTTT. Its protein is CACDTLSPRDTGTDKPIF.

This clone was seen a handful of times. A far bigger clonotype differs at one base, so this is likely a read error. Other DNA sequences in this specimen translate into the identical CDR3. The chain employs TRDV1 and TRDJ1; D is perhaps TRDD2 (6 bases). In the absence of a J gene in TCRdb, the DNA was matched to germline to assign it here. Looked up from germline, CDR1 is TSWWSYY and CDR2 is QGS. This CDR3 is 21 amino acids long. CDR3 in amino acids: CALGKKSMAFRRSPYTDKLIF. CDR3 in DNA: TGCGCTCTTGGGAAGAAAAGTATGGCCTTCCGACGGAGTCCGTACACCGATAAACTCATCTTT.

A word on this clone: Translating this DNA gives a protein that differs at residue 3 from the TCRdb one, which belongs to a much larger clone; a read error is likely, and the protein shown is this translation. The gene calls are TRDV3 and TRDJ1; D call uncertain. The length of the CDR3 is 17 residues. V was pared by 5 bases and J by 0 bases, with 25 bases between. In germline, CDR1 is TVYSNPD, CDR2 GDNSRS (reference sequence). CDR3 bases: TGTGCCCTTCGTGAGGGGCACGCCCTAAAATACACCGATAAACTCATCTTT. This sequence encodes CALREGHALKYTDKLIF. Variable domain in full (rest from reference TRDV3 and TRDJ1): CDKVTQSSPDQTVASGSEVVLLCTYDTVYSNPDLFWYRIRPDYSFQFVFYGDNSRSEGADFTQGRFSVKHILTQKAFHLVISPVRTEDSATYYCALREGHALKYTDKLIFGKGTRVTVEP.

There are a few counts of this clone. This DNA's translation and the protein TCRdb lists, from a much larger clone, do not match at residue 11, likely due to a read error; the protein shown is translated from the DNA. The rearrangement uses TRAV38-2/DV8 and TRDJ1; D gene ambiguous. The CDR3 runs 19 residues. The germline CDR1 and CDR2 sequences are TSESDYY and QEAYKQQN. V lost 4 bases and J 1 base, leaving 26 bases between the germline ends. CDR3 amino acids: CAYRALILNKGTRTDKLIF. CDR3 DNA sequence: TGTGCTTATAGGGCCCTAATTCTCAACAAGGGTACGCGCACCGATAAACTCATCTTT.

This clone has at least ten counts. This CDR3 reads CALGELGEALTAQLFF. In DNA, the CDR3 is TGTGCTCTTGGGGAACTAGGGGAAGCTTTGACAGCACAACTCTTCTTT. The chain combines TRDV1 with TRDJ2; a weak D match, TRDD3 (5 bases). CDR3 length: 16 residues. V gave up 0 bases and J gave up 0 bases, with 8 bases separating them. Germline CDR1 TSWWSYY, CDR2 QGS.

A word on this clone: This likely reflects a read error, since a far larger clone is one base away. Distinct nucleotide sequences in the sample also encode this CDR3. The CDR3 loop is CALGELVLPKGGVFYTDKLIF. The CDR3 bases are TGTGCTCTTGGGGAACTCGTTTTACCCAAGGGGGGAGTTTTCTACACCGACAAACTCATCTTT. The V gene is TRDV1, the J gene TRDJ1; maybe TRDD3 (6 bases). Assignment of the J gene here rests on matching the DNA to germline, because TCRdb gives none. The CDR3 length is 21 residues. CDR1 and CDR2 from the germline V gene are TSWWSYY and QGS.

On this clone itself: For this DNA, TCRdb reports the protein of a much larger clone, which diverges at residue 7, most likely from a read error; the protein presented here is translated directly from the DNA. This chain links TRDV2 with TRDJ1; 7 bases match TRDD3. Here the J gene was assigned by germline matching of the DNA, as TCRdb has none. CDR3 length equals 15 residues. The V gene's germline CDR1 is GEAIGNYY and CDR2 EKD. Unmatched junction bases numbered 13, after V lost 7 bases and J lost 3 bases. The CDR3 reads CACLLLRDTADKLIF. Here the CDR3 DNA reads TGTGCCTGCTTACTTCTGAGGGATACCGCCGATAAACTCATCTTT.

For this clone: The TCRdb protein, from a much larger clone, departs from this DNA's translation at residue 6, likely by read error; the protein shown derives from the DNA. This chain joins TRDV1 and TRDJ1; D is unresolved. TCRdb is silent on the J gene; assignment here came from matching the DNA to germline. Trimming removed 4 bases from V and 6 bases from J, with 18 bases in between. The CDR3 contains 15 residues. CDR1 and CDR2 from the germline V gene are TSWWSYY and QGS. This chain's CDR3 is CALGGQRTEGHKLIF. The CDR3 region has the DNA TGTGCTCTTGGGGGACAAAGGACAGAGGGACATAAACTCATCTTT.

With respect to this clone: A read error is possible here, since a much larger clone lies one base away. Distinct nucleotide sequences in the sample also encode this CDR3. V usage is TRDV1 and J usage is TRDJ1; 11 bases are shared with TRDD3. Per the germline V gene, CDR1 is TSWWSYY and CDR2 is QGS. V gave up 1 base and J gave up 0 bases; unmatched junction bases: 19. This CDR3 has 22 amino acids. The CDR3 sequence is CALGEQYGPYWGISVYTDKLIF. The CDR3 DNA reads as TGTGCTCTTGGGGAACAGTACGGACCGTACTGGGGGATATCTGTCTACACCGATAAACTCATCTTT.

This chain's CDR3 is CALGELQIPSYWRRDPSDTDKLIF. In nucleotides, the CDR3 is TGTGCTCTTGGGGAACTTCAAATTCCTTCCTACTGGAGGCGTGATCCGTCTGACACCGATAAACTCATCTTT. This chain joins TRDV1 and TRDJ1; 9 nucleotides align to TRDD2. The J gene is absent in TCRdb and was assigned here via DNA matching to germline. This CDR3 comprises 24 residues. Trimming at V came to 0 bases and at J to 0 bases, leaving 26 bases not matched to a gene. Germline values: CDR1 TSWWSYY, CDR2 QGS.

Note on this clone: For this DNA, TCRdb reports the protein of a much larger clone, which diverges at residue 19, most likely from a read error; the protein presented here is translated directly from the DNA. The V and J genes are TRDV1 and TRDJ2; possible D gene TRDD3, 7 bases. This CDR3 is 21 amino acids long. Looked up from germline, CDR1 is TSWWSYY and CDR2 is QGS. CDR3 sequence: CALGEKSYSTGAVVGTAQPFF. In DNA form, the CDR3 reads TGTGCTCTTGGGGAAAAGTCCTACAGTACTGGGGCGGTTGTGGGGACAGCACAACCCTTCTTT.

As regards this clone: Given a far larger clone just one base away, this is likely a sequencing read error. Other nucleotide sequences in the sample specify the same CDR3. The CDR3 loop is CACDTVLGDTWDTRQMFF. Written as DNA, the CDR3 is TGTGCCTGTGACACCGTACTGGGAGATACCTGGGACACCCGACAGATGTTTTTC. This chain links TRDV2 with TRDJ3, with D possibly being TRDD3 (6 bases). The J gene, missing from TCRdb, was assigned here through DNA to germline matching. The CDR3 is 18 residues long. Trimming took 0 bases from V and 2 from J, leaving 13 bases between them. Germline lookup yields CDR1 GEAIGNYY and CDR2 EKD.

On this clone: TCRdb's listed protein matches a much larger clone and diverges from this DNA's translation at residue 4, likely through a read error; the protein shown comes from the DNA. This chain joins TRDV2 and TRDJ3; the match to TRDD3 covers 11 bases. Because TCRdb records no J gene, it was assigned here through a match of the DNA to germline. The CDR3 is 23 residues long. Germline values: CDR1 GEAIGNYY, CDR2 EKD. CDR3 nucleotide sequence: TGTGCCTGTGGCACCGGCCACTGGGGGATATGGAACATGAGCTCCTGGGACACCCGACAGATGTTTTTC. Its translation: CACGTGHWGIWNMSSWDTRQMFF.

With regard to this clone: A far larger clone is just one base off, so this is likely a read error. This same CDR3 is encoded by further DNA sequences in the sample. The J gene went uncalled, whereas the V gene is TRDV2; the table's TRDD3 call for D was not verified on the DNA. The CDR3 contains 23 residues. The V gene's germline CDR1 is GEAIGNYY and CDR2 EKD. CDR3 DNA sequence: TGTGCCTGTGACACCATTGACTCTTCCTGGAAGACTGGGGATGTTACGGCGACCGATAAACTTATCTTT. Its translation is CACDTIDSSWKTGDVTATDKLIF.

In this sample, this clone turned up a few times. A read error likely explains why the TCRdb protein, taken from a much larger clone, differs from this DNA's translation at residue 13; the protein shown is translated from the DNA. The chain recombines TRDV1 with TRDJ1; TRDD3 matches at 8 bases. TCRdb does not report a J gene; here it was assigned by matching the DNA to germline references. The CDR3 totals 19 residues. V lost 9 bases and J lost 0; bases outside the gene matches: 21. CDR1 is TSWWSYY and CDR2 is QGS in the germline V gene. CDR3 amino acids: CALTRESGDTIAHTDKLIF. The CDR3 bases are TGTGCTCTGACCCGGGAGAGCGGGGATACAATCGCGCACACCGATAAACTCATCTTT.

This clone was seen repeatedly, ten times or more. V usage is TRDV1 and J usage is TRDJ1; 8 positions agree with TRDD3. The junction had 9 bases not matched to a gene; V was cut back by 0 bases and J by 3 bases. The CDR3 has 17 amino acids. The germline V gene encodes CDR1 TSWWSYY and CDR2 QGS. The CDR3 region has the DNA TGTGCTCTTGGGGAACTATGGGGGATTCAACCGGCCGATAAACTCATCTTT. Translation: CALGELWGIQPADKLIF.

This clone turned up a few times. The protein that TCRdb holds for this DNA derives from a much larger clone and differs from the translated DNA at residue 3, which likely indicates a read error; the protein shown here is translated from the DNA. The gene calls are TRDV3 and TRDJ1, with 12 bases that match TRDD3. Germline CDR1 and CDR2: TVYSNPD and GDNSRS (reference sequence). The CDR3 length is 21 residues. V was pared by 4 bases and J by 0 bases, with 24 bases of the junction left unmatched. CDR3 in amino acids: CAWRGLPRDWGIPHYTDKLIF. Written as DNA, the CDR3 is TGTGCCTGGCGAGGCCTTCCTAGAGACTGGGGGATACCTCATTACACCGATAAACTCATCTTT.

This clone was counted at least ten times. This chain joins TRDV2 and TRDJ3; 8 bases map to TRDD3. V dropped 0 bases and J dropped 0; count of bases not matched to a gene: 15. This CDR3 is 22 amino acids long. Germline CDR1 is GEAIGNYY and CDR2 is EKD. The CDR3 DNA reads TGTGCCTGTGACACCTCCTTAAACTGGGGGTTAAGCCACTCCTGGGACACCCGACAGATGTTTTTC. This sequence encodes CACDTSLNWGLSHSWDTRQMFF.

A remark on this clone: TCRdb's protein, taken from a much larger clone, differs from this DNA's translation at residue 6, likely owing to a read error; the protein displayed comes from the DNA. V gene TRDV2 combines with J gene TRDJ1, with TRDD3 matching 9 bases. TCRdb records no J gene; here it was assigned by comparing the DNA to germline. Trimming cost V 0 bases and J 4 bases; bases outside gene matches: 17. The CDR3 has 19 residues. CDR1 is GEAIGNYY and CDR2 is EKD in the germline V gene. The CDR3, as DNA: TGTGCCTGTGACACCGCAGGGGGATACACTGACCCTGGTGACGATAAACTCATCTTT. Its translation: CACDTAGGYTDPGDDKLIF.

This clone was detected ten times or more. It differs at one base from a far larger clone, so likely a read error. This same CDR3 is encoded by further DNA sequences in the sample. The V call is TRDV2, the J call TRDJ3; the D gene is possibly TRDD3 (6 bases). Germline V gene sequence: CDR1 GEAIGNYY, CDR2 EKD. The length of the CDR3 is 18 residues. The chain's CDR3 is CACDTRGCSSWDTRQMFF. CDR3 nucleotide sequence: TGTGCCTGTGACACGCGGGGATGTAGCTCCTGGGACACCCGACAGATGTTCTTC.

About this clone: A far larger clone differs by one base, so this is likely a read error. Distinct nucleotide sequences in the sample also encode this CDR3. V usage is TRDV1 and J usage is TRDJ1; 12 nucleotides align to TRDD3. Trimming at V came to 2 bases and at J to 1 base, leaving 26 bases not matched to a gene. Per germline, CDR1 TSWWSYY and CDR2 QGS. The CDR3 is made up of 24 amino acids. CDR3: CALGEVFLRVPGGYDQPLTDKLIF. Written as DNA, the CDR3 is TGTGCTCTTGGGGAAGTTTTCTTACGAGTCCCTGGGGGATACGACCAGCCCCTCACCGATAAACTCATCTTT.